Included here is one T cell receptor beta chain sequence, with context. The sample originates from a study of T-cell memory formation after mild COVID-19. The CDR3 has 15 amino acids. Germline CDR1 and CDR2: SEHNR and FQNEAQ (reference sequence). V shed 1 base, J shed 5 bases, and the junction held 6 bases outside the gene matches. TCRdb re-called the 5' RACE reads with MiXCR, one entry per CDR3 protein. The sample consists of roughly 610,000 distinct CDR3 sequences, around 15% of them appearing once. Sequencing used PBMCs or a T cell subset sorted from them (not recorded which). The chain recombines TRBV7-9 with TRBJ2-7; 9 bases line up with TRBD1. This sequence was found in an adult woman who had mild COVID-19 (a few samples of this study predate the infection). Cell type and time point are not known. As DNA, the CDR3 is TGTGCCAGCAGCTTAGGGATCGACAGGGGGAACGAGCAGTACTTC. It yields the protein CASSLGIDRGNEQYF.